These T cell receptor beta chains were read from a single sample in a study of cytomegalovirus exposure and HLA in healthy donors. Clones were read by immunoSEQ multiplex PCR, and TCRdb kept only the in-frame ones, dropping some. The sample holds under 30,000 clones, 79% seen once. The sample was PBMCs. These receptors came from a male donor in good health and CMV-seronegative. CDR3s leave out the opening cysteine and the closing phenylalanine or tryptophan. Size is omitted from some rows. Given values are once, few, many or a class for expanded clones.

V gene,clone size,J gene,CDR3 protein
TRBV28,once,TRBJ1-5,ASSYLTGRDQPQH
TRBV27,.,TRBJ2-7,ASSTRTGWEQY
TRBV6-6,.,TRBJ1-5,ASKRGLDSNQPQH
TRBV5-1,.,TRBJ2-5,ASSPYGQGLQETQY
TRBV11-2,.,TRBJ2-1,ASSLDDDSLEF
TRBV6-6,.,TRBJ1-5,ASKGGIGQPQH
TRBV4-2,once,TRBJ1-2,ASSQQGSYGYT
TRBV7-2,.,TRBJ2-2,ASSLQGTGELF
TRBV2,.,TRBJ2-3,ASSRGGLTDTQY
TRBV4-3,.,TRBJ2-7,ASSQDRDPEWQY
TRBV12-5,.,TRBJ1-1,ASGPQENTEAF
TRBV5-1,.,TRBJ2-1,ASSFVGTSGGDEQF
TRBV27,few,TRBJ2-5,ASSLWGLAAGGQETQY
TRBV28,.,TRBJ2-3,ASSPITARSTDTQY
TRBV2,.,.,ASSIESGGPYEQY
TRBV7-3,.,TRBJ2-7,ASSLTGGYEQY